The subject of this entry is one T cell receptor (beta chain). The data were obtained in a study of blood T cell repertoires in COVID-19. As for the study in general: Sample material is recorded as cDNA or gDNA derived from T cells, B-cell-depleted T cells, or PBMCs.

Between the trimmed V and J ends, which lost 6 bases and 3 bases, there was a span of 18 bases. Per germline, CDR1 MDHEN and CDR2 SYDVKM. The CDR3 is made up of 15 amino acids. Sequencing used immunoSEQ multiplex PCR; TCRdb keeps in-frame clones, though not all of them. The data show approximately 230,000 clones, nearly 90% seen once. This TCR derives from a man younger than 35 with active or convalescent COVID-19. Sequencing was carried out using peripheral blood. This chain links TRBV28 with TRBJ2-7; D may be TRBD1 (5 bases). For the CDR3, the DNA is TGTGCCAGCAGAAGCCGACAGACCCTATTCTACGAGCAGTACTTC. The encoded protein is CASRSRQTLFYEQYF.